This entry lists 22 T cell receptor beta chains sequenced from one sample in a study of cytomegalovirus exposure and HLA in healthy donors. Sequencing used immunoSEQ multiplex PCR; TCRdb keeps in-frame clones, though not all of them. The sample has about 89,000 clones; more than 70% are singletons. The sequencing sample was made of PBMCs. The receptors stem from a woman aged 18-29 years in good health and CMV-seropositive.

The chain is built from TRBV27 and TRBJ2-2; 9 bases agree with TRBD2. V lost 3 bases to trimming and J lost 3 bases; unmatched junction nucleotides: 5. The CDR3 sequence is 16 residues long. Germline V gene data show CDR1 as MNHEY and CDR2 as SMNVEV (reference sequence). CDR3 in DNA: TGTGCCAGCAGTTTCACGGCGGGGGGGTACACCGGGGAGCTGTTTTTT. This codes for CASSFTAGGYTGELFF.

This CDR3 reads CAIRPGLDTGELFF. The CDR3 DNA sequence: TGTGCCATCAGGCCGGGACTAGACACCGGGGAGCTGTTTTTT. The J gene is TRBJ2-2, the V gene TRBV10-3, with 8 bases that match TRBD2. Germline values: CDR1 ENHRY, CDR2 SYGVKD. Trimming at V came to 6 bases and at J to 3 bases, leaving 3 bases not matched to a gene. The CDR3 has 14 residues.

This chain uses TRBV7-8 with TRBJ1-6, with TRBD1 identical over 10 bases. V shed 5 bases and J 0 bases; nucleotides not matched to a gene: 4. CDR1 SGHVS and CDR2 FQNEAQ come from the germline V gene. CDR3 size: 17 residues. CDR3 amino acids: CASSPRTGGSYNSPLHF. The DNA of the CDR3 is TGTGCCAGCAGCCCAAGGACAGGGGGCTCCTATAATTCACCCCTCCACTTT.

Only one count was recorded for this clone. This chain links TRBV6-1 with TRBJ2-1, with 10 bases that match TRBD1. The germline V gene encodes CDR1 MNHNS and CDR2 SASEGT. V shed 3 bases and J 8 bases; nucleotides not matched to a gene: 10. The CDR3 consists of 16 residues. CDR3 sequence reads: CASSERGWDRGDEQFF. CDR3 bases: TGTGCCAGCAGTGAGAGGGGGTGGGACAGGGGCGATGAGCAGTTCTTC.

This clone came up once. The gene calls are TRBV21-1 and TRBJ2-3; the DNA was not compared with TRBD2, the D call given in the table. TRBV21-1 represents a pseudogene. The CDR3 extends over 18 amino acids. CDR3 sequence: CASSKELEGTLFTDTQYF. Here the CDR3 DNA reads TGTGCCAGCAGCAAAGAGTTGGAGGGGACCCTTTTCACAGATACGCAGTATTTT.

The chain is built from TRBV7-9 and TRBJ1-1; D gene uncertain. V was trimmed by 6 bases and J by 1 base, leaving 6 bases between them. CDR1 SEHNR and CDR2 FQNEAQ come from the germline V gene (reference sequence). This CDR3 has 12 residues. As DNA, the CDR3 is TGTGCCAGCAGGGGAGGGAACACTGAAGCTTTCTTT. Amino acid sequence: CASRGGNTEAFF.

This clone was seen a handful of times. The chain employs TRBV7-3 and TRBJ1-2; 11 bases agree with TRBD1. J gave up 6 bases and V 1 base, and 7 bases lay outside the gene matches. The CDR3 sequence is 16 residues long. CDR1 and CDR2 from the germline V gene are SGHTA and FQGTGA. The chain's CDR3 is CASSLRDRGVEHGYTF. CDR3 nucleotide sequence: TGTGCCAGCAGCTTAAGGGACAGGGGGGTAGAACATGGCTACACCTTC.

The V gene is TRBV7-2, the J gene TRBJ1-2; D not resolved. CDR3 length: 14 residues. V was clipped by 1 base and J by 4 bases, with 10 bases between them. Germline CDR1 is SGHTA and CDR2 is FQGNSA. The CDR3 nucleotides are TGTGCCAGCAGCTTAGTTCAGGATAGCTATGGCTACACCTTC. As protein: CASSLVQDSYGYTF.

The rearrangement links TRBV10-3 to TRBJ2-7; the D is unclear. Germline V CDR1 and CDR2: ENHRY, SYGVKD. V dropped 4 bases and J dropped 7 bases, with 14 bases sitting between them. The CDR3 is 13 amino acids. Written as DNA, the CDR3 is TGTGCCATCAGTGCTCCGGCCCCTAGTGAGCAGTACTTC. The encoded protein is CAISAPAPSEQYF.

The V gene is TRBV18, the J gene TRBJ2-5, with TRBD2 matching 9 bases. The germline CDR1 and CDR2 sequences are KGHSH and LQKENI. V lost 4 bases, J lost 1 base, and 10 bases stayed unmatched. The CDR3 is 17 amino acids. The CDR3 reads CASSRGSGGKTQETQYF. The CDR3 region has the DNA TGTGCCAGCTCACGTGGTAGCGGGGGAAAAACCCAAGAGACCCAGTACTTC.

This clone was recorded a few times. J is TRBJ2-6 and V is TRBV28; TRBD1 matches 12 bases. V lost 7 bases, J lost 0 bases, and 7 bases stayed unmatched. Per germline, CDR1 MDHEN and CDR2 SYDVKM. This CDR3 contains 18 residues. The CDR3 sequence: CASTPGTGGLSGANVLTF. The CDR3 DNA is TGTGCCAGCACTCCTGGGACAGGGGGCCTCTCTGGGGCCAACGTCCTGACTTTC.

The chain carries TRBV9 and TRBJ1-6; D perhaps matches TRBD1 (5 bases). Germline V gene sequence: CDR1 SGDLS, CDR2 YYNGEE. CDR3 length: 15 amino acids. Trimming removed 3 bases at V and 7 bases at J, with 14 bases between. The DNA of the CDR3 is TGTGCCAGCAGCGGGGGGGGACGGATCAATTCACCCCTCCACTTT. Translated: CASSGGGRINSPLHF. The variable domain in full, completed from reference TRBV9 and TRBJ1-6, reads DSGVTQTPKHLITATGQRVTLRCSPRSGDLSVYWYQQSLDQGLQFLIQYYNGEERAKGNILERFSAQQFPDLHSELNLSSLELGDSALYFCASSGGGRINSPLHFGNGTRLTVT.

This chain links TRBV7-6 with TRBJ2-5, with 12 bases matching TRBD1. After removal of 5 bases from V and 9 bases from J, the junction contained 7 bases not matched to a gene. This CDR3 is 14 amino acids long. CDR1 and CDR2 from the germline V gene are SGHVS and FNYEAQ. The CDR3 sequence: CASSLGTGGRAQYF. In nucleotides, the CDR3 is TGTGCCAGCAGCCTCGGGACAGGGGGCCGAGCCCAGTACTTC.

The gene calls are TRBV5-6 and TRBJ2-5; D is ambiguous. Trimming cost V 4 bases and J 1 base, with 11 bases left between them. The CDR3 sequence is 14 residues long. CDR1 and CDR2 (germline): SGHDT, YYEEEE. CDR3 residues: CASSPGRFQETQYF. The CDR3 region has the DNA TGTGCCAGCAGCCCGGGTCGTTTCCAAGAGACCCAGTACTTC. Supplemented by reference TRBV5-6 and TRBJ2-5, the full variable domain reads DAGVTQSPTHLIKTRGQQVTLRCSPKSGHDTVSWYQQALGQGPQFIFQYYEEEERQRGNFPDRFSGHQFPNYSSELNVNALLLGDSALYLCASSPGRFQETQYFGPGTRLLVL.

This chain links TRBV28 with TRBJ2-3; maybe TRBD1 (7 bases). The germline V gene encodes CDR1 MDHEN and CDR2 SYDVKM. The CDR3 spans 15 residues. V gave up 2 bases and J gave up 3 bases, with 12 bases separating them. In DNA form, the CDR3 reads TGTGCCAGCAGTTTAACAGGGGCGGGAACAGATACGCAGTATTTT. Translated: CASSLTGAGTDTQYF.

This clone has only a few counts. This chain joins TRBV29-1 and TRBJ1-2; D uncertain. This CDR3 comprises 11 residues. Germline V gene lookup returns CDR1 SQVTM and CDR2 ANQGSEA. Trimming took off 3 bases at V and 4 bases at J, with 6 bases between the two ends. CDR3 DNA: TGCAGCGTTGATTACGGCTATGGCTACACCTTC. It is translated as CSVDYGYGYTF.

V usage is TRBV11-3 and J usage is TRBJ1-2, with 7 bases fitting TRBD1. The CDR3 is 13 amino acids. The V and J ends lost 5 bases and 1 base, in that order; junction bases with no gene match: 1. Germline-derived CDR1 and CDR2 are SGHNT and YENEEA. CDR3 DNA: TGTGCCAGCAGCAGGGACAGTAACTATGGCTACACCTTC. This sequence encodes CASSRDSNYGYTF.

The chain combines TRBV28 with TRBJ1-1, with D perhaps TRBD1 (6 bases). Germline CDR1 is MDHEN and CDR2 is SYDVKM. CDR3 length equals 15 residues. V was trimmed by 4 bases and J by 2 bases, leaving 14 bases between them. The CDR3 DNA reads as TGTGCCAGCAGTTCCTGGACAGATGATAACACTGAAGCTTTCTTT. Translating gives CASSSWTDDNTEAFF.

The chain is built from TRBV28 and TRBJ1-1, with a possible D match to TRBD1 (6 bases). The germline V gene encodes CDR1 MDHEN and CDR2 SYDVKM. The V end lost 10 bases, the J end lost 1 base, and 13 bases lay between the germline ends. The CDR3 spans 13 residues. In DNA, the CDR3 is TGTGCCACTACGGGACAAACGAACACTGAAGCTTTCTTT. This gives the protein CATTGQTNTEAFF.

The genes are TRBV28 and TRBJ1-2, with TRBD1 matching 9 bases. Trimming at V came to 6 bases and at J to 7 bases, leaving 6 bases not matched to a gene. The germline gives CDR1 MDHEN, CDR2 SYDVKM. The CDR3 spans 13 residues. CDR3 sequence: CASRMTGGGGYTF. The CDR3 DNA sequence: TGTGCCAGCAGAATGACAGGGGGGGGTGGCTACACCTTC.

About this clone: At one end, the junction sequence differs from germline, possibly due to a read error. This sequence joins TRBV2 and TRBJ2-2; the match to TRBD2 covers 10 bases. Germline values: CDR1 SNHLY, CDR2 FYNNEI. The CDR3 extends over 16 amino acids. CDR3 in amino acids: CASSKAGGPNTGELFF. In nucleotides, the CDR3 is TGTGCCAGCAGTAAAGCGGGGGGGCCGAACACCGGGGAGCTGTTTTTT.

This clone came up a few times. The chain joins TRBV30 to TRBJ2-6, with TRBD2 as a possible D gene (6 bases). Between the trimmed V and J ends, which lost 0 bases and 0 bases, there was a span of 6 bases. Looked up from germline, CDR1 is GTSNPN and CDR2 is SVGIG (reference sequence). This CDR3 has 15 amino acids. The CDR3 DNA sequence: TGTGCCTGGAGTGTGGGGGGCTCTGGGGCCAACGTCCTGACTTTC. Translated: CAWSVGGSGANVLTF.